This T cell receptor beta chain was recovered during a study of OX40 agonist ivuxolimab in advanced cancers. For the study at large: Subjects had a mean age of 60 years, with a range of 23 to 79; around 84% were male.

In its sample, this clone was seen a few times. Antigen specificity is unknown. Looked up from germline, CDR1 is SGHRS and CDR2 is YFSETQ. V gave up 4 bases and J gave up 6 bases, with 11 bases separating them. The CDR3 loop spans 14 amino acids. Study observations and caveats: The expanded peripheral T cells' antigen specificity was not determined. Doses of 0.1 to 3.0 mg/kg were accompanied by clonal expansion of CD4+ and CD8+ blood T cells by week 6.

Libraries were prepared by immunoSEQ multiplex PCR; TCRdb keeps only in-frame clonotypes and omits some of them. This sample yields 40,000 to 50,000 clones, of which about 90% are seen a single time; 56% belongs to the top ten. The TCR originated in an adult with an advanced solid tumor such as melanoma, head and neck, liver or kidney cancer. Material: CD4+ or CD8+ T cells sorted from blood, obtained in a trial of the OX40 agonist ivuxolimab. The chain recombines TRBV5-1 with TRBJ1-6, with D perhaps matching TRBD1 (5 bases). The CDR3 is CASSRGESNSPLHF. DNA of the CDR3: TGCGCCAGCAGCCGAGGGGAGAGTAATTCACCCCTCCACTTT. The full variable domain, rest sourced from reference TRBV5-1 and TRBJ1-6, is KAGVTQTPRYLIKTRGQQVTLSCSPISGHRSVSWYQQTPGQGLQFLFEYFSETQRNKGNFPGRFSGRQFSNSRSEMNVSTLELGDSALYLCASSRGESNSPLHFGNGTRLTVT.